These 16 T cell receptor beta chains came from one sample sequenced in a study of cytomegalovirus exposure and HLA in healthy donors. This PCR relied on a set of 60 Vbeta primers and 13 Jbeta primers. Sequenced by immunoSEQ multiplex PCR; TCRdb stores in-frame clones only, minus some. The table has about 120,000 clones, 76% seen once. The sequencing sample was made of PBMCs. Every receptor here comes from a woman aged 40 to 49 in good health and CMV-seropositive.

The V call is TRBV7-6, the J call TRBJ2-2; no reliable D call. CDR1 and CDR2 from the germline V gene are SGHVS and FNYEAQ. CDR3 length equals 14 residues. V lost 3 bases, J lost 1 base, and 6 bases lay in between. CDR3 in amino acids: CASSFPMNTGELFF. In DNA, the CDR3 is TGTGCCAGCAGCTTTCCCATGAACACCGGGGAGCTGTTTTTT.

This clone has just a few counts. The V gene is TRBV5-5, the J gene TRBJ1-1, with TRBD1 as a possible D gene (6 bases). The CDR3 is 16 residues long. Germline CDR1 and CDR2: SGHKS and YYEKEE (reference sequence). Trimming stripped 0 bases from V and 2 bases from J, with 14 bases between. The CDR3 region has the DNA TGTGCCAGCAGCTTGGGCCCGGACAGTCAAAACACTGAAGCTTTCTTT. Encoded protein: CASSLGPDSQNTEAFF.

This clone was seen only once. The chain employs TRBV2 and TRBJ2-2, with D maybe TRBD2 (5 bases). The CDR3 totals 14 residues. Trimming pared 4 bases from V and 5 bases from J, leaving 11 bases between. Germline loops: CDR1 SNHLY, CDR2 FYNNEI. CDR3 sequence (DNA): TGTGCCAGCAGTGCCCCACGAGGGACCGGGGAGCTGTTTTTT. This codes for CASSAPRGTGELFF.

V and J are TRBV30 and TRBJ1-6; TRBD1 agrees at 9 bases. With 2 bases clipped from V and 5 bases from J, the junction kept 10 bases outside the gene matches. Germline V CDR1 and CDR2: GTSNPN, SVGIG (reference sequence). The CDR3 runs 17 residues. The CDR3 reads CAWSLSGQGLNNSPLHF. The CDR3 DNA reads TGTGCCTGGAGTCTCTCGGGACAGGGCCTGAATAATTCACCCCTCCACTTT.

The chain has TRBV5-6 and TRBJ2-2, with D uncertain. With 2 bases removed from V and 4 bases from J, the gap between germline ends came to 6 bases. CDR3 length: 13 residues. Germline values: CDR1 SGHDT, CDR2 YYEEEE. The CDR3 is CASSFRITGELFF. The CDR3 DNA reads as TGTGCCAGCAGCTTCAGAATCACCGGGGAGCTGTTTTTT.

The V call is TRBV2, the J call TRBJ1-2; no clear D. Germline V gives CDR1 SNHLY, CDR2 FYNNEI. This CDR3 has 12 residues. Trimming removed 5 bases from V and 11 bases from J, with 15 bases in between. The CDR3 nucleotides are TGTGCCAGCAGTACCCCAGATTCGGGGTACACCTTC. Its translation: CASSTPDSGYTF. The variable domain in full, with the rest retrieved from reference TRBV2 and TRBJ1-2, is EPEVTQTPSHQVTQMGQEVILRCVPISNHLYFYWYRQILGQKVEFLVSFYNNEISEKSEIFDDQFSVERPDGSNFTLKIRSTKLEDSAMYFCASSTPDSGYTFGSGTRLTVV.

This clone was detected only a few times. The chain joins TRBV19 to TRBJ1-2; possible D gene TRBD1, 5 bases. V was pared by 11 bases and J by 2 bases, with 21 bases between. CDR1 is LNHDA and CDR2 is SQIVND in the germline V gene (reference sequence). The CDR3 runs 15 residues. CDR3 sequence reads: CASLPSSGGNYGYTF. As DNA, the CDR3 is TGTGCCTCCTTACCCTCCTCCGGGGGGAACTATGGCTACACCTTC.

The chain joins TRBV15 to TRBJ2-7, with TRBD2 matching over 10 bases. The J segment lost 5 bases and the V segment lost 1 base, leaving 5 bases of the junction unmatched. This CDR3 comprises 15 residues. Germline V CDR1 and CDR2: LNHNV, YYDKDF (reference sequence). DNA for the CDR3: TGTGCCACCAGCAGAGGGACTAGCGGCGGCGACGAGCAGTACTTC. Its translation is CATSRGTSGGDEQYF.

The CDR3 region is CATSVSDRAEKLFF. The CDR3 bases are TGTGCCACCAGCGTCTCGGACAGGGCTGAAAAACTGTTTTTT. The chain joins TRBV15 to TRBJ1-4; 8 bases map to TRBD1. The junction had 6 bases not matched to a gene; V was cut back by 5 bases and J by 7 bases. The CDR3 sequence is 14 residues long. CDR1 and CDR2 from the germline V gene are LNHNV and YYDKDF (reference sequence).

The chain carries TRBV19 and TRBJ2-7, with D possibly matching TRBD2 (7 bases). V lost 7 bases, J lost 6 bases, and 13 bases lay in between. This CDR3 spans 12 amino acids. Germline lookup yields CDR1 LNHDA and CDR2 SQIVND (reference sequence). The CDR3 is CASMGGGSEQYF. The DNA for the CDR3 is TGTGCCAGTATGGGAGGGGGGAGCGAGCAGTACTTC.

The chain uses TRBV6-1 and TRBJ1-3; tentatively, D is TRBD1 (5 bases). V lost 4 bases and J lost 0, with 13 bases in between. The CDR3 is 16 amino acids. Germline V gene lookup returns CDR1 MNHNS and CDR2 SASEGT. CDR3 residues: CASSGGVGYSGNTIYF. The CDR3 bases are TGTGCCAGCAGTGGGGGGGTGGGGTACTCTGGAAACACCATATATTTT.

A few counts support this clone. V gene TRBV7-2 combines with J gene TRBJ1-2, with unresolved D. CDR3 length: 14 amino acids. Germline V CDR1 and CDR2: SGHTA, FQGNSA. Trimming shortened V by 5 bases and J by 6 bases, and 16 bases separated the two germline ends. CDR3 coding DNA: TGTGCCAGCAGCCTCCAGCCGAGAGGGAATGGCTACACCTTC. Translation: CASSLQPRGNGYTF.

Written as DNA, the CDR3 is TGTGCCAGCAGCGTCCCGGGACAGGTGAACTATGGCTACACCTTC. This encodes CASSVPGQVNYGYTF. The rearrangement links TRBV9 to TRBJ1-2; 8 bases are shared with TRBD1. Germline CDR1 and CDR2: SGDLS and YYNGEE. The CDR3 consists of 15 residues. Trimming at V came to 2 bases and at J to 2 bases, leaving 5 bases not matched to a gene.

The gene calls are TRBV29-1 and TRBJ2-7; possibly TRBD2 for D (6 bases). The length of the CDR3 is 14 residues. CDR1 and CDR2 from the germline V gene are SQVTM and ANQGSEA. V dropped 7 bases and J dropped 2 bases, with 18 bases sitting between them. CDR3 sequence (DNA): TGCAGCGCCCAGGAGGGGTTCCCTACCTACGAGCAGTACTTC. This gives the protein CSAQEGFPTYEQYF.

The sample holds a few counts of this clone. V and J are TRBV14 and TRBJ2-1; perhaps TRBD1 as D (6 bases). The CDR3 consists of 14 residues. CDR1 SGHDN and CDR2 FVKESK come from the germline V gene. Trimming cost V 1 base and J 10 bases, with 14 bases left between them. CDR3 in amino acids: CASSQVTGKGEQFF. DNA of the CDR3: TGTGCCAGCAGCCAAGTCACAGGGAAGGGCGAGCAGTTCTTC.

The chain combines TRBV2 with TRBJ1-1; no firm D call. Germline V gene data show CDR1 as SNHLY and CDR2 as FYNNEI. CDR3 length: 14 residues. V was shortened by 8 bases and J by 1 base, with 14 bases between the two germline ends. The CDR3, as DNA: TGTGCCAGCGAGCGGGAGCGGCGGAACACTGAAGCTTTCTTT. Its translation is CASERERRNTEAFF. Together with reference TRBV2 and TRBJ1-1, the CDR3 gives the full variable domain: EPEVTQTPSHQVTQMGQEVILRCVPISNHLYFYWYRQILGQKVEFLVSFYNNEISEKSEIFDDQFSVERPDGSNFTLKIRSTKLEDSAMYFCASERERRNTEAFFGQGTRLTVV.